Here is one T cell receptor beta chain with its context. Its antigen remains unidentified. Both 60 Vbeta primers and 13 Jbeta primers went into the PCR. Profiling relied on immunoSEQ multiplex PCR, and the TCRdb table lists in-frame clones only, not all of them. In the table there are 100,000 or so clones, roughly four fifths of which are singletons. This specimen comes from a study of cytomegalovirus exposure and HLA in healthy donors. The study's findings and limits: The study flagged roughly 150 TCR beta chains as cytomegalovirus-associated. As a later analysis showed, several of the most significant clusters appeared to be linked to common viral pathogens. Donors belonging to an Asian-associated ancestry cluster reportedly showed fewer N-insertions in productive TCRs than the roughly 670-donor mean, according to what a later analysis found. When analyzed later, a missense DCLRE1C variant was found to be linked to TCR beta V- and J-gene trimming.

The material sequenced was PBMCs. This TCR came from a male donor in good health and CMV-seropositive.

The CDR3 sequence: CSVATGTGNTIYF. The CDR3 bases are TGCAGCGTTGCGACAGGGACTGGAAACACCATATATTTT. The chain carries TRBV29-1 and TRBJ1-3, with TRBD1 matching over 7 bases. The V gene end was trimmed by 4 bases and the J gene end by 2 bases; junction bases not matched to a gene: 2. Germline V gives CDR1 SQVTM, CDR2 ANQGSEA. CDR3 size: 13 residues.